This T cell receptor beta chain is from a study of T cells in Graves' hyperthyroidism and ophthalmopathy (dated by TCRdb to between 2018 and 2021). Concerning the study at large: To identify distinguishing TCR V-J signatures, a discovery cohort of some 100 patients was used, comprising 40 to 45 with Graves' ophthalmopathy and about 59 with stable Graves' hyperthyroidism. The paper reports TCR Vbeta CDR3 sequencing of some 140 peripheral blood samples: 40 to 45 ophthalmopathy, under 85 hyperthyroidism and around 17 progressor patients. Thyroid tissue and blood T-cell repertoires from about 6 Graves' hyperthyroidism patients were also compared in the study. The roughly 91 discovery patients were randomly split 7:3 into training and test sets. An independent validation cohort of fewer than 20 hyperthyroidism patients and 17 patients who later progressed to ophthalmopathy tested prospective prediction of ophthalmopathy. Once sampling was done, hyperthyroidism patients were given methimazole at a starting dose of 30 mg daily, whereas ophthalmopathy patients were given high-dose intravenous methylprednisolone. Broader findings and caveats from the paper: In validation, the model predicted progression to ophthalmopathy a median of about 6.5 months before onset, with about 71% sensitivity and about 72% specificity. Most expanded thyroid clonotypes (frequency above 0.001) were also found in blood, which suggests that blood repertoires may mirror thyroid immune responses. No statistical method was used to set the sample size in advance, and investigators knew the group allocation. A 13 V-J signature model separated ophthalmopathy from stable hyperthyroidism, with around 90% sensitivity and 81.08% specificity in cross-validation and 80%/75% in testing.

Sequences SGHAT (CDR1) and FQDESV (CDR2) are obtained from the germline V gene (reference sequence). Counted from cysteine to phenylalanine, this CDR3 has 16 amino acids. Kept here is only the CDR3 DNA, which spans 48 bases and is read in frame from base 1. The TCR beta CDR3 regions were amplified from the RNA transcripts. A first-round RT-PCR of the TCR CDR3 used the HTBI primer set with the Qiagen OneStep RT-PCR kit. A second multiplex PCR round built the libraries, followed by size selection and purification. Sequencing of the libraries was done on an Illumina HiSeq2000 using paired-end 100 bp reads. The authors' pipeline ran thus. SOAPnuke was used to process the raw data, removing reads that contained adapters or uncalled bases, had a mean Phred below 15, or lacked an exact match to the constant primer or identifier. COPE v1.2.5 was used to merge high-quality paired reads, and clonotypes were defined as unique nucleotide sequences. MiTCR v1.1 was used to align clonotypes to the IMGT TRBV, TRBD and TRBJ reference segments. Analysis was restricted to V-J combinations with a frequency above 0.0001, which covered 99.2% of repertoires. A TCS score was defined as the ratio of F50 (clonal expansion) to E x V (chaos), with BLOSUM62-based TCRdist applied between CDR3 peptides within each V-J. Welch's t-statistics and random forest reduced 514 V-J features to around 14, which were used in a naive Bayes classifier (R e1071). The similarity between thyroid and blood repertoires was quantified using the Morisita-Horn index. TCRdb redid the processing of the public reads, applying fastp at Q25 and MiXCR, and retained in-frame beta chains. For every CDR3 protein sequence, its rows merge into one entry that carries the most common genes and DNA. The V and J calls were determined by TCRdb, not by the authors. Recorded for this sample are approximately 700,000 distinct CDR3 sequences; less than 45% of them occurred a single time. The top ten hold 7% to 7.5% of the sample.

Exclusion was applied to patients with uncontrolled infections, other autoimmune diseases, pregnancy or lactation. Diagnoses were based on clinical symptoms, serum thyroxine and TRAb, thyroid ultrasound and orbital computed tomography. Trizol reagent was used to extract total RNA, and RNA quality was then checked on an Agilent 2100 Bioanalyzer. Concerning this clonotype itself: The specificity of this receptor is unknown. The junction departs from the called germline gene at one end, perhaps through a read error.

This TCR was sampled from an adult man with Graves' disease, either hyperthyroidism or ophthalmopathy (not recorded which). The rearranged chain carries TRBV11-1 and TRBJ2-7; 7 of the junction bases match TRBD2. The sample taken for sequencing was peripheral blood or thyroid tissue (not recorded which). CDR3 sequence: CASSLTDIAGGPEQCF. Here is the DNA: TGTGCCAGCAGCTTAACTGACATAGCGGGCGGCCCCGAGCAGTGCTTC.